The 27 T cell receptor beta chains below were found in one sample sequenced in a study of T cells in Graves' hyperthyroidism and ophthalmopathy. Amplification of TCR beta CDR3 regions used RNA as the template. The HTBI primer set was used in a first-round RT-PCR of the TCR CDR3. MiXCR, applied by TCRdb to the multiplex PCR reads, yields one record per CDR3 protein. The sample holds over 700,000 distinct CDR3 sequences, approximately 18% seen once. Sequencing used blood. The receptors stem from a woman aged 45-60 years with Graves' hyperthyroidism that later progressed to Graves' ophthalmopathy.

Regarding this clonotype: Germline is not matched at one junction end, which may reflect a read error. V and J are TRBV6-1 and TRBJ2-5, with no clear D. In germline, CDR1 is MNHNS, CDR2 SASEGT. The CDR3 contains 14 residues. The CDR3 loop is CASSEVGDQETRYF. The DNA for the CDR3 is TGTGCCAGCAGTGAAGTTGGTGATCAAGAGACCCGGTACTTC.

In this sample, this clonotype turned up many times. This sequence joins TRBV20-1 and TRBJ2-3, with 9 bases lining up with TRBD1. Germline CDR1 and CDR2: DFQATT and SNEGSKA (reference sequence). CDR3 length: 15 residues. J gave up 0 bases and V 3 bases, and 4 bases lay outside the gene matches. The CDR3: CSARADRGSTDTQYF. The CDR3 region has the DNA TGCAGTGCTAGGGCTGACAGGGGGAGCACAGATACGCAGTATTTT.

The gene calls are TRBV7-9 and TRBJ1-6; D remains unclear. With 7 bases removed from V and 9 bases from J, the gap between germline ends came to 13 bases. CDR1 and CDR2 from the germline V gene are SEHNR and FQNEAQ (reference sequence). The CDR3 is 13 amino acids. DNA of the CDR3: TGTGCCAGCACCCGAAGCGGTGGTTCACCCCTCCACTTT. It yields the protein CASTRSGGSPLHF.

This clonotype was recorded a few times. CDR3 in amino acids: CASSLAENYGYTF. The CDR3 region has the DNA TGTGCCAGCAGCTTAGCCGAAAACTATGGCTACACCTTC. The chain combines TRBV13 with TRBJ1-2, with D hard to call. The germline V gene encodes CDR1 PRHDT and CDR2 FYEKMQ (reference sequence). The V end lost 1 base, the J end lost 2 bases, and 5 bases lay between the germline ends. The CDR3 consists of 13 residues.

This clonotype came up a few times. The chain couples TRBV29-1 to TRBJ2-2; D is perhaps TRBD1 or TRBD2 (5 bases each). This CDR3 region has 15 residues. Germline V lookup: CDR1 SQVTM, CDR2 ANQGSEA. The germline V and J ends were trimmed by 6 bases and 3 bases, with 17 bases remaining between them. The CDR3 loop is CSVGLSGQDTGELFF. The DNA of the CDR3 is TGCAGCGTGGGCCTATCGGGGCAGGACACCGGGGAGCTGTTTTTT.

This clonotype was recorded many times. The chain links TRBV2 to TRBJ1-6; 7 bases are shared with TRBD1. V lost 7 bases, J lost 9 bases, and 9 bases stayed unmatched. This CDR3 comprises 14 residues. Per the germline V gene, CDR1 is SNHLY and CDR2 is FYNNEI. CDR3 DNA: TGTGCCAGCACCAGACAGGGCTTAGGTTCACCCCTCCACTTT. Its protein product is CASTRQGLGSPLHF.

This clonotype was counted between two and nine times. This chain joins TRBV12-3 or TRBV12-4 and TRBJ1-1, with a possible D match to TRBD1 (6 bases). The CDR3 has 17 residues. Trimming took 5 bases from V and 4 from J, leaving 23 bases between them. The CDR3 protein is CASSGRGRASSGTEAFF. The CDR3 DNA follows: TGTGCCAGCAGTGGACGGGGGCGGGCCAGCTCGGGCACTGAAGCTTTCTTT.

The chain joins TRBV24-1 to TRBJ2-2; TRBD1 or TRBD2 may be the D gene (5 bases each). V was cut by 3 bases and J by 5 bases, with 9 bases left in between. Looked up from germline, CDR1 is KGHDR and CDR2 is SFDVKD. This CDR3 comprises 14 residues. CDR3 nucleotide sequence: TGTGCCACCAGTGATCGGGACCAGACCGGGGAGCTGTTTTTT. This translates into CATSDRDQTGELFF.

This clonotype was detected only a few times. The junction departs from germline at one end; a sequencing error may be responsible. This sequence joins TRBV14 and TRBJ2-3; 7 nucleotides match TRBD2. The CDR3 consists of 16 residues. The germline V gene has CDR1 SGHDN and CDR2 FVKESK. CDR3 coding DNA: TGTGCCAGCAGCCAAGACCAGGGACTATACACAGTTACGCAGTATTTT. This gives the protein CASSQDQGLYTVTQYF.

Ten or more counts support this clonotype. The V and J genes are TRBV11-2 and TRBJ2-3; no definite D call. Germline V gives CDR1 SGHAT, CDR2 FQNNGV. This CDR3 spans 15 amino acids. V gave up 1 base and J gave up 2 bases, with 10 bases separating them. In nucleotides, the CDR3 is TGTGCCAGCAGCTTAGTTGTGCGGCACACAGATACGCAGTATTTT. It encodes CASSLVVRHTDTQYF. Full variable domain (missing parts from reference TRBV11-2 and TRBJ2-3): EAGVAQSPRYKIIEKRQSVAFWCNPISGHATLYWYQQILGQGPKLLIQFQNNGVVDDSQLPKDRFSAERLKGVDSTLKIQPAKLEDSAVYLCASSLVVRHTDTQYFGPGTRLTVL.

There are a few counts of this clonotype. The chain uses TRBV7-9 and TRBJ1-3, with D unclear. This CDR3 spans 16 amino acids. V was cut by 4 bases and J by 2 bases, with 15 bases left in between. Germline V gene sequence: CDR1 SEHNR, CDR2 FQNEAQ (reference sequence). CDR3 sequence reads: CASSSYRTIPGNTIYF. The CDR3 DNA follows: TGTGCCAGCAGCTCCTATCGTACAATTCCTGGAAACACCATATATTTT. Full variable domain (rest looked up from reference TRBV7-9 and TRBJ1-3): DTGVSQNPRHKITKRGQNVTFRCDPISEHNRLYWYRQTLGQGPEFLTYFQNEAQLEKSRLLSDRFSAERPKGSFSTLEIQRTEQGDSAMYLCASSSYRTIPGNTIYFGEGSWLTVV.

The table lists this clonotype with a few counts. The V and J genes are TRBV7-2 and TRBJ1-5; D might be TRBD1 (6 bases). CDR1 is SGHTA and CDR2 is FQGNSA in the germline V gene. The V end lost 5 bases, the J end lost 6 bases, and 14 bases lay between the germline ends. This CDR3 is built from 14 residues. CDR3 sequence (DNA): TGTGCCAGCAGCCTCTACAGGGCCAGTCAGCCCCAGCATTTT. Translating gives CASSLYRASQPQHF. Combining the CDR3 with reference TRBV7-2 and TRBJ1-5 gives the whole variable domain GAGVSQSPSNKVTEKGKDVELRCDPISGHTALYWYRQSLGQGLEFLIYFQGNSAPDKSGLPSDRFSAERTGGSVSTLTIQRTQQEDSAVYLCASSLYRASQPQHFGDGTRLSIL.

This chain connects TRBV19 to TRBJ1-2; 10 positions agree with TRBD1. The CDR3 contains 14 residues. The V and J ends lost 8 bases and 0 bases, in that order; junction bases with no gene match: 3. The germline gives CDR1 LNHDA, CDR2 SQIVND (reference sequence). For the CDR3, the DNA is TGTGCCAGTCAGGGACAGGGGACTAACTATGGCTACACCTTC. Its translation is CASQGQGTNYGYTF.

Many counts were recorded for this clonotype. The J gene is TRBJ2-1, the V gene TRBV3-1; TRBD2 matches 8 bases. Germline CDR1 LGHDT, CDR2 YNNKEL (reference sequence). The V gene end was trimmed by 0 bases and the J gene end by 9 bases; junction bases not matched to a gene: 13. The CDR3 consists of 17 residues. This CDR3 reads CASSQELGSGVSSEQFF. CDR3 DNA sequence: TGTGCCAGCAGCCAAGAACTCGGTAGCGGGGTATCAAGTGAGCAGTTCTTC.

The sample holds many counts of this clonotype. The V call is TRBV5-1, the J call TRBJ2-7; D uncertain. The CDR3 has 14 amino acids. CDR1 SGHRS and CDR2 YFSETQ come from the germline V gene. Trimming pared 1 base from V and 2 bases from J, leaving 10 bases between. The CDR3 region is CASSLIQGTYEQYF. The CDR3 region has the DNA TGCGCCAGCAGCTTGATTCAAGGGACCTACGAGCAGTACTTC.

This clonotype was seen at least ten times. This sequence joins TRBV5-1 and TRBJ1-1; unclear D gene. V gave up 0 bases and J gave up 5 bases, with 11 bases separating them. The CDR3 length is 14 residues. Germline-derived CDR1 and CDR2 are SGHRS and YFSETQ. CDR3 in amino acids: CASSLDPGVTEAFF. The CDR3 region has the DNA TGCGCCAGCAGCTTGGATCCCGGGGTTACTGAAGCTTTCTTT.

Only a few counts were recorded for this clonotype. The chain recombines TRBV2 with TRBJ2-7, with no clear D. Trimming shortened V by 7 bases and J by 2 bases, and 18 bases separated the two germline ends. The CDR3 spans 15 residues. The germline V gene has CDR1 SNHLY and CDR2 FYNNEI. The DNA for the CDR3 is TGTGCCAGCAACCACCCGGGCAGGACCCCCTACGAGCAGTACTTC. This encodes CASNHPGRTPYEQYF. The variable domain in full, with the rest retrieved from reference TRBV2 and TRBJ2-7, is EPEVTQTPSHQVTQMGQEVILRCVPISNHLYFYWYRQILGQKVEFLVSFYNNEISEKSEIFDDQFSVERPDGSNFTLKIRSTKLEDSAMYFCASNHPGRTPYEQYFGPGTRLTVT.

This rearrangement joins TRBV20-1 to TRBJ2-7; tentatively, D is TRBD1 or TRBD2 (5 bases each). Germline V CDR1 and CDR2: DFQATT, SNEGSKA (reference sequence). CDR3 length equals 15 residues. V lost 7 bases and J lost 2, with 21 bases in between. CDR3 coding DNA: TGCAGTGGGGAAGAGGGGCGGGTTCCGACCTACGAGCAGTACTTC. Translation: CSGEEGRVPTYEQYF.

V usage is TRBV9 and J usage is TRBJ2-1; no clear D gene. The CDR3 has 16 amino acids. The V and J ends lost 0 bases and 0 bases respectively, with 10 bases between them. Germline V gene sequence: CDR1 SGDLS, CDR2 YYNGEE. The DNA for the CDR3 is TGTGCCAGCAGCGTAGAGGGCCATAGCTCCTACAATGAGCAGTTCTTC. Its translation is CASSVEGHSSYNEQFF.

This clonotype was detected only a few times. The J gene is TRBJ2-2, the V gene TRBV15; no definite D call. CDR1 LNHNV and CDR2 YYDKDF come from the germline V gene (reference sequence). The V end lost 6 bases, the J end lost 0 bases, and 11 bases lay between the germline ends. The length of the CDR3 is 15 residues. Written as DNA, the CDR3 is TGTGCCACCAGATTTAAAGGTGCGAACACCGGGGAGCTGTTTTTT. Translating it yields CATRFKGANTGELFF.

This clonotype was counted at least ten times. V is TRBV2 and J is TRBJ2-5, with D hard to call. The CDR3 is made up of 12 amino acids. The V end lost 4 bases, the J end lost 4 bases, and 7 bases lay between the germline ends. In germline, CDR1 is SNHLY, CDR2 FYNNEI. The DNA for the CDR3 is TGTGCCAGCAGTGGGCAAGGAGAGACCCAGTACTTC. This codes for CASSGQGETQYF.

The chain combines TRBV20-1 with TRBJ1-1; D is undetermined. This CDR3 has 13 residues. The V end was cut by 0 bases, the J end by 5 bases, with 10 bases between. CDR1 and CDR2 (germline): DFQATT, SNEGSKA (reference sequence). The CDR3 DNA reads TGCAGTGCTAGAGATTCCGGGTGGACTGAAGCTTTCTTT. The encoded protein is CSARDSGWTEAFF.

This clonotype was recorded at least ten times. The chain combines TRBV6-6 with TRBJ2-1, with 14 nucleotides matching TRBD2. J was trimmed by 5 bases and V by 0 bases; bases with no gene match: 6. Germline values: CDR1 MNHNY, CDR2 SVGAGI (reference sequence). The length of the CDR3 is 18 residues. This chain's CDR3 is CASSYSLTGLAGDNEQFF. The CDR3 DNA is TGTGCCAGCAGTTACTCTTTAACGGGACTAGCGGGGGACAATGAGCAGTTCTTC.

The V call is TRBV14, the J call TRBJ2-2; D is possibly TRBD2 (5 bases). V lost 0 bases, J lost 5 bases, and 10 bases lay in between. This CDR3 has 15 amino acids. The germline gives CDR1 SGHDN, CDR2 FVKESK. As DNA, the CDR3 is TGTGCCAGCAGCCAAGAGAGGGTACAAACCGGGGAGCTGTTTTTT. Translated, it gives CASSQERVQTGELFF. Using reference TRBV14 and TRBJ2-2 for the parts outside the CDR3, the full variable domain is EAGVTQFPSHSVIEKGQTVTLRCDPISGHDNLYWYRRVMGKEIKFLLHFVKESKQDESGMPNNRFLAERTGGTYSTLKVQPAELEDSGVYFCASSQERVQTGELFFGEGSRLTVL.

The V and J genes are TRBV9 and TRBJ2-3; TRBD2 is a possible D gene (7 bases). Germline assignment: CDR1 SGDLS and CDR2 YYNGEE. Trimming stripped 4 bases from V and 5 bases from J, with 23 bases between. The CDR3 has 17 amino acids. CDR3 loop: CASSPRVAGGGIDTQYF. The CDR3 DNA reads TGTGCCAGCAGCCCCCGAGTGGCGGGCGGGGGCATAGATACGCAGTATTTT.

The CDR3: CSARDRGTGNLEQFF. In DNA, the CDR3 is TGCAGTGCTAGAGATCGGGGGACAGGCAACCTTGAGCAGTTCTTC. The gene calls are TRBV20-1 and TRBJ2-1; TRBD1 matches 8 bases. The CDR3 runs to 15 residues. The junction had 10 bases not matched to a gene; V was cut back by 0 bases and J by 9 bases. The germline gives CDR1 DFQATT, CDR2 SNEGSKA (reference sequence).

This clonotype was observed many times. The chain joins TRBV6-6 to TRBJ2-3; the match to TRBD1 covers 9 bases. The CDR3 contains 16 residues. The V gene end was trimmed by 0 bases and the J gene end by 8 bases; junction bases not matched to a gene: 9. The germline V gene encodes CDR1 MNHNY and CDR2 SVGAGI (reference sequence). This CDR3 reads CASSYSWTGAPFTQYF. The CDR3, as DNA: TGTGCCAGCAGTTACTCTTGGACAGGGGCCCCCTTTACGCAGTATTTT.